Reported below is one T cell receptor (beta chain). Its antigen is not yet known. Nothing much larger sits one base from this clone, and base qualities are not available. In the paper's terms, the time point label means: blood sample drawn before combined kidney and bone marrow transplant. Unstimulated Tregs (CD4+CD25+CD127-), CD4+ non-Tregs (CD4+CD25-), CD4 and CD8 cells were FACS-sorted from thawed PBMCs. The patients were several recipients of combined kidney and bone marrow transplants from the ITN036ST trial, and samples were available only from these trial subjects. Healthy control blood was separated into PBMCs by Ficoll density gradient and cryopreserved, and patient PBMCs were collected both before and after transplant. For TCRbeta CDR3 sequencing, genomic DNA from the sorted cells was extracted using the QIAGEN DNeasy Blood and Tissue Kit. High-throughput TCRbeta CDR3 sequencing, including PCR amplification with bias correction and internal controls, was performed commercially through immunoSEQ. Concerning the study's data processing: Unique productive TCRbeta sequences were defined by CDR3 nucleotide sequence where primers matched, and otherwise by CDR3 amino acid sequence together with Vbeta and Jbeta genes. To correct sorting error, sequences shared between sorted populations at a frequency ratio of 2:1 or less were removed; the rest were assigned to the higher population. Sequences were defined as donor-reactive when expanded at least 5-fold in CFSE-low cells versus unstimulated cells and present at a frequency of at least 0.01% in CFSE-low cells. Repertoire divergence was quantified by Jensen-Shannon divergence using the top 100 TCRbeta sequences ranked by frequency. For samples with multiple sequencing runs, sorting error was corrected separately for each run before the runs were pooled. TCRdb retrieved this table from immuneACCESS and kept in-frame rearrangements only. Not all clones are present; in checked studies, unresolved V genes account for under half, and no reason is known for the remainder. V and J calls and clone size are given by that table; D and trimming were obtained from the DNA. The sample includes 100,000 to 120,000 clones, with nearly 90% observed a single time. The ten biggest clones cover 0.34% of the sample.

This entry is derived from a study of Tregs in tolerant kidney transplant recipients (dated by TCRdb to the late 2010s). For the study in its entirety: The transplants used related donors along with nonmyeloablative bone marrow transplantation, and in the human trials mixed chimerism was transient. The study applied TCRbeta sequencing to find donor-specific regulatory T cells before combined kidney and bone marrow transplantation and then followed those same cells after transplant.

CDR1 and CDR2 are drawn from the germline V gene: MGHDK, SYGVNS. Trimming accounts for 4 bases at V and 8 bases at J, while the number of junction bases matched to no gene is 9. The CDR3 starts with the cysteine, ends with the phenylalanine, and has 14 residues. CDR3 DNA is the only sequence kept; it has 42 bases, read in frame from the first base. The study at large found these results: The most biologically relevant and donor-specific TCRbeta repertoire appeared to be identified by expanding Tregs with activated donor B cells. Although technical replication error seemed to be minimal, the question of biological reproducibility was not addressed directly. In tolerant patients, donor-specific Tregs expanded more than Tregs overall, which suggests antigen-driven rather than nonspecific expansion. Because the study included only a small number of patients, the results must be confirmed in larger populations and under other immunosuppression protocols. For some patients, the PCR primers changed as time went on, which meant samples from those patients could not be compared with one another at the nucleotide level.

The sequence is built from TRBV25-1 and TRBJ1-2, and 8 junctional nucleotides match TRBD1. The sample was CD4+ T cells from blood, taken before the transplant. This receptor was taken from a human donor who received a combined kidney and bone marrow transplant. CDR3 region: CASSVDREGLGYTF. The bases read TGTGCCAGCAGTGTGGACAGGGAGGGTTTGGGCTACACCTTC.